This entry features one T cell receptor (beta chain) sequence. Antigen: not known. These data are taken from a study of cytomegalovirus exposure and HLA in healthy donors. The primer mix had 60 Vbeta and 13 Jbeta primers. The data were produced by immunoSEQ multiplex PCR, yet TCRdb's version contains in-frame clones alone and is incomplete. The table lists 200,000 to 250,000 clones, approximately 82% of them singletons. The study, taken as a whole, reports: Researchers reported in a later analysis that a missense DCLRE1C variant was tied to TCR beta V- and J-gene trimming. The authors assumed roughly uniform sequencing depth across donors for presence/absence analyses. TCR beta sequences numbering more than 15,000 were associated with HLA alleles at 0.05 false discovery rate in a later analysis.

The sample was PBMCs. The sequence came from a man aged 18 to 29 in good health and CMV-seronegative.

The CDR3 is CASERDKLAKNIQYF. The CDR3 DNA reads TGTGCCAGCGAGAGAGACAAGTTAGCCAAAAACATTCAGTACTTC. V and J are TRBV21-1 and TRBJ2-4; TRBD1 is the table's D call, not checked against the DNA. TRBV21-1 is a pseudogene locus. The CDR3 sequence is 15 residues long.